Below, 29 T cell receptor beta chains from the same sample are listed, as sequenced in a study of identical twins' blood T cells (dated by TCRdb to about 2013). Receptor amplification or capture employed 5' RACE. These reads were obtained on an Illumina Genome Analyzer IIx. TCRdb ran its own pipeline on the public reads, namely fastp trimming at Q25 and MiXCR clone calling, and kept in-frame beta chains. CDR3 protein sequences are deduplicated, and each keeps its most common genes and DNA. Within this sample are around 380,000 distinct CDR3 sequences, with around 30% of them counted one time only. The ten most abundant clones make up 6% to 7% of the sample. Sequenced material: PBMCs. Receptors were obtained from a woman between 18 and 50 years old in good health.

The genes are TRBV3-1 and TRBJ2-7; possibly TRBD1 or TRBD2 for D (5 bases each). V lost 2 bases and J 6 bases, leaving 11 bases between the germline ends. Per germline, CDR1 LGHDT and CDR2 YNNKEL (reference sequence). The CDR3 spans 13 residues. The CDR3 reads CASSQRGTPEQYF. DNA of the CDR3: TGTGCCAGCAGCCAAAGAGGGACGCCCGAGCAGTACTTC.

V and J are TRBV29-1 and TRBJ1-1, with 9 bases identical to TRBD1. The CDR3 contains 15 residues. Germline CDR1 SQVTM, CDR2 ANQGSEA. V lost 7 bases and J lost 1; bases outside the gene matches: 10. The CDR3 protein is CSGRQGGLGNTEAFF. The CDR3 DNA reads TGCAGCGGACGACAGGGGGGCTTGGGGAACACTGAAGCTTTCTTT.

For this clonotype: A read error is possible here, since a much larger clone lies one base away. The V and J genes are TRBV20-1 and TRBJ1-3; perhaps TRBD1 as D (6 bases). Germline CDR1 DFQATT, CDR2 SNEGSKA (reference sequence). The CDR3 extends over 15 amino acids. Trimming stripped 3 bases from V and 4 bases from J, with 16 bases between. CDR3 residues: CSARAGASRGNTIYF. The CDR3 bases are TGCAGTGCTAGGGCAGGGGCCTCGCGCGGAAACACCATATATTTT.

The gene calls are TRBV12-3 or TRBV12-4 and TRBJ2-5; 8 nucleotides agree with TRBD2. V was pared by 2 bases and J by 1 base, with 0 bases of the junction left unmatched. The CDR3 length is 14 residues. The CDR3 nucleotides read TGTGCCAGCAGTTTAAGCGGGGGCCAAGAGACCCAGTACTTC. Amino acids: CASSLSGGQETQYF.

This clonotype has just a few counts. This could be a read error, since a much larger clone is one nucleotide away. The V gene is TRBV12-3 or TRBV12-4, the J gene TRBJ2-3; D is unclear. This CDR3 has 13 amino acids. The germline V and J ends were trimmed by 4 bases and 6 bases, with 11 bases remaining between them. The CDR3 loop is CASSSRLRDTQYF. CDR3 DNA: TGTGCCAGCAGTTCCCGGTTGCGCGATACGCAGTATTTT.

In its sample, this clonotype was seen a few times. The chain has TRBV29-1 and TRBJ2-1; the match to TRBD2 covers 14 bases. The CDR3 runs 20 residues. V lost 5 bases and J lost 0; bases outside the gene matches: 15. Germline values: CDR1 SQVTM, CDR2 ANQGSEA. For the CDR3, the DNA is TGCAGCGTTTGGCCCCCCGGGACAGGGACTAGCGGGGGCTCCTACAATGAGCAGTTCTTC. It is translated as CSVWPPGTGTSGGSYNEQFF.

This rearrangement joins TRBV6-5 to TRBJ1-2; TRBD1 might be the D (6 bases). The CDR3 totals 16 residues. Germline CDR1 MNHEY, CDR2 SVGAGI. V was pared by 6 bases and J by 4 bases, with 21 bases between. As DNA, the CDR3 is TGTGCCAGCAGCTCCTATGGGACACAGAACCTCTATGGCTACACCTTC. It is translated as CASSSYGTQNLYGYTF.

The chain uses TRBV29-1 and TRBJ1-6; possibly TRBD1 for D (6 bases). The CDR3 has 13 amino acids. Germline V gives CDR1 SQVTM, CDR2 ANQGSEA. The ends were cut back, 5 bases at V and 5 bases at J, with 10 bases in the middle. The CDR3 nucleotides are TGCAGCGTTCGGCAGGGGAATAATTCACCCCTCCACTTT. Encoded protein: CSVRQGNNSPLHF.

Written as DNA, the CDR3 is TGTGCCAGCAGCTTAGGGGGAAAACTGTTTTTT. It codes for CASSLGGKLFF. The chain links TRBV7-9 to TRBJ1-4; D ambiguous. The CDR3 has 11 amino acids. The germline gives CDR1 SEHNR, CDR2 FQNEAQ (reference sequence). V shed 1 base and J shed 10 bases, with 4 bases lying between them.

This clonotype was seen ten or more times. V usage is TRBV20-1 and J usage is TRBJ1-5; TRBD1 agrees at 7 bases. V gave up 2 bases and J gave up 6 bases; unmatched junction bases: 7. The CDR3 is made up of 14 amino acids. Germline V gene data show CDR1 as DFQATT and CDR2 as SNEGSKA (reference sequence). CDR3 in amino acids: CSARSRQGGQPQHF. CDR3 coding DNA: TGCAGTGCTAGAAGCAGACAGGGCGGTCAGCCCCAGCATTTT.

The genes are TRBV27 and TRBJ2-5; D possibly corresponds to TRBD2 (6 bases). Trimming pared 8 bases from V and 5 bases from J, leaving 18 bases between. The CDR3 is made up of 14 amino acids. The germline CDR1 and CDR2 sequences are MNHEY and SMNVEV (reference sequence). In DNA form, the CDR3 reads TGTGCCAGCGCGGCGGGACCCTTCGGGGAGACCCAGTACTTC. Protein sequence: CASAAGPFGETQYF.

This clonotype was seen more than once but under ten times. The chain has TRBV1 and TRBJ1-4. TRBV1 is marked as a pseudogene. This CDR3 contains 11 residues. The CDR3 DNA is TGCACCAGCAGCCAAAAAGAAAAACTGTTTTTT. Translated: CTSSQKEKLFF.

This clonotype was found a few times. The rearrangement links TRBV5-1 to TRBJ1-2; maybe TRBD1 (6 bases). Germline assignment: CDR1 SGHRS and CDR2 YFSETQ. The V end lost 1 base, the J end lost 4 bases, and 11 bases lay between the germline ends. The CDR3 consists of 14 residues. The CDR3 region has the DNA TGCGCCAGCAGCTTGACAAACAGGGCCTATGGCTACACCTTC. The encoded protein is CASSLTNRAYGYTF.

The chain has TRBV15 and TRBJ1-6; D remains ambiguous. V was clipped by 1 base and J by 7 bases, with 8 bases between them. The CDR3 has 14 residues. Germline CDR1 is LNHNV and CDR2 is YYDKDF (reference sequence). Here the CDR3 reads CATSRVGPNSPLHF. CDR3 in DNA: TGTGCCACCAGCAGAGTAGGGCCGAATTCACCCCTCCACTTT.

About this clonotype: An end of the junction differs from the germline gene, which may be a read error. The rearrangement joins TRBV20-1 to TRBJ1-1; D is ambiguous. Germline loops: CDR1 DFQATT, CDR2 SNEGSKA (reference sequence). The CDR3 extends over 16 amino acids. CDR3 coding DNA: TGCAGTGCTAGATCGCCCTTACCGGCAACGAACGCTGAAGCTTTCTTT. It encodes CSARSPLPATNAEAFF.

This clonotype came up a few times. The CDR3 protein is CASRTGFNEQFF. The CDR3 DNA is TGTGCCAGTAGGACGGGTTTCAATGAGCAGTTCTTC. V gene TRBV19 combines with J gene TRBJ2-1; D is unclear. The CDR3 is made up of 12 amino acids. V lost 6 bases and J lost 6, with 9 bases in between. Germline-derived CDR1 and CDR2 are LNHDA and SQIVND (reference sequence).

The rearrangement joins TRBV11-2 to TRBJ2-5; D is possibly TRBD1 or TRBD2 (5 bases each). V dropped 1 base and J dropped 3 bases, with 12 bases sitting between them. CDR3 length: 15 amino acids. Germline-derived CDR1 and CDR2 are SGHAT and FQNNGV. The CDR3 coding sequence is TGTGCCAGCAGCTTAGGCCAGGGACGAGAAGAGACCCAGTACTTC. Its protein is CASSLGQGREETQYF.

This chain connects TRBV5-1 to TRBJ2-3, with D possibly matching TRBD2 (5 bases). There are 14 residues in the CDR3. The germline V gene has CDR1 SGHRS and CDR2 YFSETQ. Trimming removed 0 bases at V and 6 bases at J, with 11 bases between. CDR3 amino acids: CASSLAGVGDTQYF. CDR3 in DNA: TGCGCCAGCAGCTTGGCCGGGGTCGGGGATACGCAGTATTTT.

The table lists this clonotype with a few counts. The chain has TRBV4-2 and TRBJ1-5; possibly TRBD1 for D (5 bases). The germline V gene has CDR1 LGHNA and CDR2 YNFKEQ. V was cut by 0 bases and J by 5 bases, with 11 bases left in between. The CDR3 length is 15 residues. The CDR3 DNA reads TGTGCCAGCAGCCAAGATATAACAGGACATCAGCCCCAGCATTTT. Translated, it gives CASSQDITGHQPQHF.

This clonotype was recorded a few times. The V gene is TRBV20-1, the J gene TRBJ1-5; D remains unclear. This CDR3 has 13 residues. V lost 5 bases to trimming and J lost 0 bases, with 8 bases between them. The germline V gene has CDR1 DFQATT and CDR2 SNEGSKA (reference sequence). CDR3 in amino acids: CSAVWDSNQPQHF. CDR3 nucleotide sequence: TGCAGTGCTGTTTGGGATAGCAATCAGCCCCAGCATTTT.

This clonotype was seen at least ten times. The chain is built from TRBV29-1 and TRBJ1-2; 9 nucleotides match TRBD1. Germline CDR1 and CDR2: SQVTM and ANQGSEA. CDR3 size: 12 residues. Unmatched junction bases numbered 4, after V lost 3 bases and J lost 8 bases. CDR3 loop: CSVEGQGGGYTF. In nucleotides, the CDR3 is TGCAGCGTTGAGGGACAGGGAGGCGGCTACACCTTC.

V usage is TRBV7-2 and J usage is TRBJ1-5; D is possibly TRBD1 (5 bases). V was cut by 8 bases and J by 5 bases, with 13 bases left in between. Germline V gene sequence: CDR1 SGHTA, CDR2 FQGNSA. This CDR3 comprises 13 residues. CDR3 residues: CTSAESGYQPQHF. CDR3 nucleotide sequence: TGTACCAGCGCCGAGTCAGGGTATCAGCCCCAGCATTTT. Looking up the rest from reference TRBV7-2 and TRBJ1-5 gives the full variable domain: GAGVSQSPSNKVTEKGKDVELRCDPISGHTALYWYRQSLGQGLEFLIYFQGNSAPDKSGLPSDRFSAERTGGSVSTLTIQRTQQEDSAVYLCTSAESGYQPQHFGDGTRLSIL.

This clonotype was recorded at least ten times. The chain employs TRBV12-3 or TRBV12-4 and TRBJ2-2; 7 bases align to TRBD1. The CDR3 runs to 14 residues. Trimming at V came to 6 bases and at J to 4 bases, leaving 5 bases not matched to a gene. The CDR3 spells CASSPYRGTGELFF. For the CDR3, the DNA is TGTGCCAGCAGCCCCTACAGGGGCACCGGGGAGCTGTTTTTT.

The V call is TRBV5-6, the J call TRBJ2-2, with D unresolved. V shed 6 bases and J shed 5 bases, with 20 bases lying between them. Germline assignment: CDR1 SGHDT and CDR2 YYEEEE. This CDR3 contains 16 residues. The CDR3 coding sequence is TGTGCCAGCACCCCCGATTCTGCGGCCGATACCGGGGAGCTGTTTTTT. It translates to CASTPDSAADTGELFF.

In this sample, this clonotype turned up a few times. The CDR3 bases are TGTGCCAGCAGTGGGGACGGAGTATATAGCAATCAGCCCCAGCATTTT. It yields the protein CASSGDGVYSNQPQHF. J is TRBJ1-5 and V is TRBV12-3 or TRBV12-4; D possibly corresponds to TRBD1 (5 bases). The CDR3 contains 16 residues. V dropped 5 bases and J dropped 0 bases, with 14 bases sitting between them.

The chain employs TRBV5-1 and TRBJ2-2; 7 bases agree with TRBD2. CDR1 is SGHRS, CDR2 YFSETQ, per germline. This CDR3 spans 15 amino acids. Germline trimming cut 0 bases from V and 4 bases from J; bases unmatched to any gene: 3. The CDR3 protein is CASSLDGRLTGELFF. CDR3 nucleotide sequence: TGCGCCAGCAGCTTGGACGGGAGGCTCACCGGGGAGCTGTTTTTT.

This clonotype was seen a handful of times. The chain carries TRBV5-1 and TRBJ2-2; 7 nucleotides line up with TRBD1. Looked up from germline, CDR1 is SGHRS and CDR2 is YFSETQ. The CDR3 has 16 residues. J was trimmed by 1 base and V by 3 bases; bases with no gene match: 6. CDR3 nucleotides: TGCGCCAGCAGCTACCCTCGGACAGGGAACACCGGGGAGCTGTTTTTT. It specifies CASSYPRTGNTGELFF. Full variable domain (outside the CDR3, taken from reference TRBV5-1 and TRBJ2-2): KAGVTQTPRYLIKTRGQQVTLSCSPISGHRSVSWYQQTPGQGLQFLFEYFSETQRNKGNFPGRFSGRQFSNSRSEMNVSTLELGDSALYLCASSYPRTGNTGELFFGEGSRLTVL.

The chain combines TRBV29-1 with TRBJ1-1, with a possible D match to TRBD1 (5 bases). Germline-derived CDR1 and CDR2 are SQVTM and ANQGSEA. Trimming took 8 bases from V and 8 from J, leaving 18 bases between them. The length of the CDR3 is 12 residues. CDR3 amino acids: CSTPTAGTEAFF. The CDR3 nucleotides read TGCAGCACCCCGACAGCAGGGACCGAAGCTTTCTTT.

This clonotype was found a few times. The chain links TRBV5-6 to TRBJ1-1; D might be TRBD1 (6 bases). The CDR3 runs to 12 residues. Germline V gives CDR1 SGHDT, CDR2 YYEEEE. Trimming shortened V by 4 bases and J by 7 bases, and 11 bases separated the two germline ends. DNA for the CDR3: TGTGCCAGCAGCCTAGGACAGTTTGAAGCTTTCTTT. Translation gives CASSLGQFEAFF.